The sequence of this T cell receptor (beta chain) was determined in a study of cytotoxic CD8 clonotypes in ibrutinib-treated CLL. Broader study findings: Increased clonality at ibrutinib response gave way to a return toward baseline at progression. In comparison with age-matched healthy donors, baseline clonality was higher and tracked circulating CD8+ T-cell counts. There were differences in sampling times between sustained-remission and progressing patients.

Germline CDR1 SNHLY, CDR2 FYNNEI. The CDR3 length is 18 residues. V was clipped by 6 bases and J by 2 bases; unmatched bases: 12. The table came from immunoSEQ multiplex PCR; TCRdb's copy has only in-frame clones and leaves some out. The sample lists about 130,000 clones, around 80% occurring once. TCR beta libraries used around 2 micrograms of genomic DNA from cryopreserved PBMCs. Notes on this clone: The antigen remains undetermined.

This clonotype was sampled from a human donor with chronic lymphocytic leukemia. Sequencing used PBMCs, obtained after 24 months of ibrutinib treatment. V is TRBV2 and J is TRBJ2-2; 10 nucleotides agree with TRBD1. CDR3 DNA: TGTGCCAGCAGCACCCCGACAGGGGGCGTCCGAAACACCGGGGAGCTGTTTTTT. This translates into CASSTPTGGVRNTGELFF.